The rows below give T cell receptor beta chains drawn from one sample of a study of OX40 agonist ivuxolimab in advanced cancers. Produced via immunoSEQ multiplex PCR; TCRdb's table is partial and in-frame only. The table lists almost 80,000 clones, roughly 87% of them singletons. The sample in question was CD4+ or CD8+ T cells sorted from blood, obtained in a trial of the OX40 agonist ivuxolimab. These TCRs come from an adult with an advanced solid tumor such as melanoma, head and neck, liver or kidney cancer. Both conserved end residues are part of each CDR3. The order of the fields is V gene, CDR3 protein.

TRBV6-6,CASGQGLSNQPQHF
TRBV2,CAATGWETDTQYF
TRBV7-2,CASSLVWTSSGANVLTF
TRBV28,CASSFGQYSNEQYF
TRBV5-4,CASSLEGARDYGYTF
TRBV19,CASTPASAGNTIYF
TRBV19,CASSRKHSTDTQYF
TRBV27,CASSSSGEKTQYF
TRBV19,CASRDGESSYEQYF
TRBV2,CASSEAGQGAYTF
TRBV5-4,CASSFKSSGANVLTF
TRBV5-5,CASSLGISEGRGDQPQHF
TRBV6-1,CASTPGTDTQYF
TRBV5-1,CASSLSSNQPQHF
TRBV6-1,CASSEFRSGEQFF
TRBV7-9,CASSQINRGKDTQYF
TRBV6-1,CASSDSGIGLETQYF
TRBV11-2,CASSSEGGWTEAFF
TRBV5-1,CASSPIAGTAYEQYF
TRBV10-1,CASSGGTGYTEAFF
TRBV28,CASRRYVGRNYGYTF
TRBV5-6,CASSLRAQDSNQPQHF
TRBV27,CASSFRQGAFEKLFF
TRBV19,CASTATTSGAYNEQFF
TRBV6-6,CASSYPQSGVNEQFF
TRBV4-1,CASSQDPTDGEADTQYF
TRBV6-1,CASRGGGNTGELFF
TRBV5-1,CASSLAGVSSGAKYF
TRBV5-5,CASSLLDFEAFF
TRBV21-1,CASSKASRGHSYNEQFF
TRBV20-1,CSASSGQPQHF
TRBV20-1,CSQGRGYEQYF
TRBV2,CASNIRDSYGYTF
TRBV28,CASSFVGQAFLNTEAFF
TRBV25-1,CASSARDGPFEQYF
TRBV5-6,CASSLQGKETQYF
TRBV19,CASARRGTEQYF
TRBV9,CASSASSHGATLAPIDYNEQFF
TRBV12-5,CASGTGDSPNQPQHF
TRBV5-1,CASSAGTDRVTQYF
TRBV28,CASNNGGLYGYTF
TRBV7-3,CASSLTSGLSYNEQFF
TRBV5-1,CASSGEAGFYGYTF
TRBV6-1,CASSEYHRGRGTDTQYF
TRBV7-9,CASSPGLGSGSSDTQYF
TRBV19,CASSPQGQGYGYTF